The following is a TCR beta chain sequence with its context. Antigen: not known. Germline CDR1 reads MNHEY; CDR2 reads SVGEGT. V lost 2 bases and J lost 0, with 15 bases in between. There are 17 residues in the CDR3. This sample is drawn from a study of tumor-infiltrating lymphocytes in primary liver carcinoma. As for the study in general: Tumor stage was T1-T3 N0M0, and tumor size was about 4 to 11 cm across. Findings of the study overall: Researchers did not compare CD4+ and CD8+ repertoires, as samples were bulk unsorted.

TCR beta cDNA came from about 470 ng total RNA, primed with a constant-region primer. Each TCR beta library was derived from three nested multiplex PCR rounds that employed slightly modified ARM-PCR. With TRBV1-TRBV30 forward primers and a C-beta reverse primer, the first two PCR rounds were run for around 11 cycles each. TCRdb passed the multiplex PCR reads through MiXCR, listing each CDR3 protein once. The sample lists fewer than 400,000 distinct CDR3 sequences, less than 75% occurring once. Germline DNA was also extracted, and blood RNA was taken from unsorted whole blood. The sample consisted of peripheral blood. V is TRBV6-2 or TRBV6-3 and J is TRBJ2-3; D unresolved. The sequence was collected from a man in his forties with primary liver carcinoma and hepatitis B virus infection. CDR3 sequence (DNA): TGTGCCAGCAGTTACGATTGGCGACTGGAGAGCACAGATACGCAGTATTTT. This translates into CASSYDWRLESTDTQYF.